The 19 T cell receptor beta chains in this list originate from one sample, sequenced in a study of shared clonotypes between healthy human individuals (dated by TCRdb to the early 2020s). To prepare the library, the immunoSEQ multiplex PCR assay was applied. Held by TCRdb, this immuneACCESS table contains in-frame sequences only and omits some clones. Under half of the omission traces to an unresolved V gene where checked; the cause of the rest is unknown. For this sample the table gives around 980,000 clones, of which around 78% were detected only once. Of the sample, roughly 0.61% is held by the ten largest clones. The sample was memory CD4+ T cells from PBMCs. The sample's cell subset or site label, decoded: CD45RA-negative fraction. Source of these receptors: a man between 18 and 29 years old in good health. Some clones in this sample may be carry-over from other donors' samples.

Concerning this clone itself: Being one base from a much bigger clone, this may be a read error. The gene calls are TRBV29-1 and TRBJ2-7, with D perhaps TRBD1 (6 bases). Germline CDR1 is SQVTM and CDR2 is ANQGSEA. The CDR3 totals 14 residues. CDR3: CSVVVGQRYYGQYF. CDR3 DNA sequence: TGCAGCGTTGTTGTCGGACAGAGATACTACGGGCAGTACTTC.

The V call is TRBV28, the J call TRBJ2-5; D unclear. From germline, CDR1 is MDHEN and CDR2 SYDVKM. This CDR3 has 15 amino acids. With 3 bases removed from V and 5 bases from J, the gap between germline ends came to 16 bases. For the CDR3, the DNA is TGTGCCAGCAGTTTGGCAGGTGGCAGGTCGGAGACCCAGTACTTC. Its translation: CASSLAGGRSETQYF.

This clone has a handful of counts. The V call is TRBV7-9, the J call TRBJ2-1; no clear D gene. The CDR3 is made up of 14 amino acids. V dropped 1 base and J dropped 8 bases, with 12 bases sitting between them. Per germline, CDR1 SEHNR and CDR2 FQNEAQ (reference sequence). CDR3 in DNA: TGTGCCAGCAGCTTAGACCGGGCCGTCCATGAGCAGTTCTTC. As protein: CASSLDRAVHEQFF.

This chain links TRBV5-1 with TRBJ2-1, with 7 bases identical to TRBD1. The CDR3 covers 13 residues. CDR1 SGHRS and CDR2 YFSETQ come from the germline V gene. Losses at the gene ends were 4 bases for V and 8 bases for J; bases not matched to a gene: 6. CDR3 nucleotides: TGCGCCAGCAGCGAACAGGGGTGGGATGAGCAGTTCTTC. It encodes CASSEQGWDEQFF.

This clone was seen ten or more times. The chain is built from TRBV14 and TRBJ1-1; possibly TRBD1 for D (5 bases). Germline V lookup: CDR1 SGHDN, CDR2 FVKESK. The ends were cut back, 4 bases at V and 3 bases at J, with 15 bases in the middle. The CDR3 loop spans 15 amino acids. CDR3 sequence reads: CASSPLRVGHTEAFF. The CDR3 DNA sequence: TGTGCCAGCAGCCCCCTCAGGGTAGGGCACACTGAAGCTTTCTTT.

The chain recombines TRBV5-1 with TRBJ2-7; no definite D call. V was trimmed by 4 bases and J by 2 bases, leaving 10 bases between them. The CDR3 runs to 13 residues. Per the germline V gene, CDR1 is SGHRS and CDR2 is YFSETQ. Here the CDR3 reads CASSPSGPYEQYF. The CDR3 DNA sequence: TGCGCCAGCAGCCCATCAGGCCCCTACGAGCAGTACTTC.

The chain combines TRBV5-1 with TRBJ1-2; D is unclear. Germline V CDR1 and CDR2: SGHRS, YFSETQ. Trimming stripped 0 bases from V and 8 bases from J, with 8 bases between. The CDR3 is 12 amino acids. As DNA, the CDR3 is TGCGCCAGCAGCTTGGCCGTAGGCGGCTACACCTTC. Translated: CASSLAVGGYTF.

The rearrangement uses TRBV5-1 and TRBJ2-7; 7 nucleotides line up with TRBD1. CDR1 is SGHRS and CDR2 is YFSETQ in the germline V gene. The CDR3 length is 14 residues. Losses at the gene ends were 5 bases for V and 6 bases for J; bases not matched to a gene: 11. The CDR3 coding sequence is TGCGCCAGCAGTTTGACAGGGTCAATAGGCGAGCAGTACTTC. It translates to CASSLTGSIGEQYF.

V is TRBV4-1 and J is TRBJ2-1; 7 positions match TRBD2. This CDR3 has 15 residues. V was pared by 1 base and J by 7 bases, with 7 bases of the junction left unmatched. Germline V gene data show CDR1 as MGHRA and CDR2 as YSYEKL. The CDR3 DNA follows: TGCGCCAGCAGCCAAGTGGCTAGCGGTCTTAATGAGCAGTTCTTC. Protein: CASSQVASGLNEQFF.

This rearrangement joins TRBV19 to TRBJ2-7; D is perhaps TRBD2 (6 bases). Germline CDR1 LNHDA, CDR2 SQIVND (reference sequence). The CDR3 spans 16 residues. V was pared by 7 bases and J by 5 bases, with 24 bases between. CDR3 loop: CASTHSLALAFDEQYF. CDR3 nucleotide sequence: TGTGCCAGTACCCATTCCCTAGCGCTAGCGTTCGACGAGCAGTACTTC.

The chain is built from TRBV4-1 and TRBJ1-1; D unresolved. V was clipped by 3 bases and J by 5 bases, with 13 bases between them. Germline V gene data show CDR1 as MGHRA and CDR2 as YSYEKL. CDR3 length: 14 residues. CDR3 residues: CASSQSPHGTEAFF. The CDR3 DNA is TGCGCCAGCAGCCAGTCCCCCCACGGGACTGAAGCTTTCTTT.

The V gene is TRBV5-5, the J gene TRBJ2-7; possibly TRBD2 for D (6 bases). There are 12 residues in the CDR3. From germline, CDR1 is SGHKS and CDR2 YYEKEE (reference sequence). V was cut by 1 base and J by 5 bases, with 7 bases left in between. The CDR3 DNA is TGTGCCAGCAGCTTGCGGGAGCACGAGCAGTACTTC. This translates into CASSLREHEQYF.

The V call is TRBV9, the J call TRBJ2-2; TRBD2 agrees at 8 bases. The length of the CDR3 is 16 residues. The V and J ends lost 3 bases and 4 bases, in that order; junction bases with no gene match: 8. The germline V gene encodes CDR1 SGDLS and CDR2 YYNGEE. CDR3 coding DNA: TGTGCCAGCAGCGGGCGAGCGGGAGTGCTCACCGGGGAGCTGTTTTTT. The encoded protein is CASSGRAGVLTGELFF. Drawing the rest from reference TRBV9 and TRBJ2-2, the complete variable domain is DSGVTQTPKHLITATGQRVTLRCSPRSGDLSVYWYQQSLDQGLQFLIQYYNGEERAKGNILERFSAQQFPDLHSELNLSSLELGDSALYFCASSGRAGVLTGELFFGEGSRLTVL.

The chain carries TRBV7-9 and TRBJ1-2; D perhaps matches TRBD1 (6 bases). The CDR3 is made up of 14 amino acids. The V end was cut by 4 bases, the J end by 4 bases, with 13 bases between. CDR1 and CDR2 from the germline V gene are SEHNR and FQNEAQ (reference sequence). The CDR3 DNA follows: TGTGCCAGCAGCTCAACCGACAGGCCCTATGGCTACACCTTC. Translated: CASSSTDRPYGYTF.

The CDR3 here is CASTPPGLAGGPVYNEQFF. The CDR3 DNA reads as TGTGCCAGCACCCCGCCGGGACTAGCGGGAGGGCCTGTCTACAATGAGCAGTTCTTC. The chain uses TRBV5-5 and TRBJ2-1; 16 bases map to TRBD2. This CDR3 comprises 19 residues. Trimming took 6 bases from V and 3 from J; bases not matched to a gene: 12. The germline CDR1 and CDR2 sequences are SGHKS and YYEKEE (reference sequence).

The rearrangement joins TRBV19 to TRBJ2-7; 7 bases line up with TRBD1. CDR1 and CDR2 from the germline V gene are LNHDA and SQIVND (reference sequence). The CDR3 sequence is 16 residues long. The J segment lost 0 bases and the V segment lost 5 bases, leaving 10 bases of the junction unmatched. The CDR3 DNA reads TGTGCCAGTAGTGATCCCGGGACAGACCCCTCCTACGAGCAGTACTTC. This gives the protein CASSDPGTDPSYEQYF.

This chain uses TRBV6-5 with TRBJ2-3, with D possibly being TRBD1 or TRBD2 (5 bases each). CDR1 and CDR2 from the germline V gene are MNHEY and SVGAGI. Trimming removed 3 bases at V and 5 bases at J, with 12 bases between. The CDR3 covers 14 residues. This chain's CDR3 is CASSYSFGGDTQYF. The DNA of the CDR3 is TGTGCCAGCAGTTATAGTTTTGGGGGAGATACGCAGTATTTT.

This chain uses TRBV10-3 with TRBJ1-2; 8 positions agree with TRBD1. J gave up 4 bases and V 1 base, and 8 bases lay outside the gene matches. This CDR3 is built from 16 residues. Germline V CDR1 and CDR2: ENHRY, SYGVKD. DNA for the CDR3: TGTGCCATCAGTGAGTTAAGGGGGACAGGAGCCTATGGCTACACCTTC. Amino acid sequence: CAISELRGTGAYGYTF.

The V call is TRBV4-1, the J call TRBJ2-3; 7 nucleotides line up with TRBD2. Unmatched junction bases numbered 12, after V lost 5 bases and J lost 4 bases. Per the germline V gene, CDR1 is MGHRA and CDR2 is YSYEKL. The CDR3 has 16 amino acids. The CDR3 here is CASSTRGREKSDTQYF. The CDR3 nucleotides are TGCGCCAGCAGCACCCGCGGGCGGGAGAAGTCAGATACGCAGTATTTT.